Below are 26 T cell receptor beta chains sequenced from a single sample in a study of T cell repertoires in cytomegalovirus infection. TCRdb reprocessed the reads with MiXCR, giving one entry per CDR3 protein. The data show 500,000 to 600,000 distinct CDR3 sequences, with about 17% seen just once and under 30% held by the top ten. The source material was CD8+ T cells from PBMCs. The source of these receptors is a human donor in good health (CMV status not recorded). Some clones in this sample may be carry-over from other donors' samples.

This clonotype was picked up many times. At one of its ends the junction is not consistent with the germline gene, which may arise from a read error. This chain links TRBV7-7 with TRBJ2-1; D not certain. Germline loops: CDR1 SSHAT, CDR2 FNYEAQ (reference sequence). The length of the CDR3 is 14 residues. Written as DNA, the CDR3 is TGTGCTAGCAGCTTAGAAGTGGGTCACAATGAGCAGTTCTTC. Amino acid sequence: CASSLEVGHNEQFF.

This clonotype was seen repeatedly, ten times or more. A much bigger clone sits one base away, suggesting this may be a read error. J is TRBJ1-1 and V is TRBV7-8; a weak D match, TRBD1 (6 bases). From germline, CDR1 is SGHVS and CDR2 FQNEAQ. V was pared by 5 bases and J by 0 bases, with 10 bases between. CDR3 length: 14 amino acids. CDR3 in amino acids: CASSLRTVNTEAFF. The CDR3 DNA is TGTGCCAGCAGCCTCCGGACAGTGAACACTGAAGCTTTCTTT.

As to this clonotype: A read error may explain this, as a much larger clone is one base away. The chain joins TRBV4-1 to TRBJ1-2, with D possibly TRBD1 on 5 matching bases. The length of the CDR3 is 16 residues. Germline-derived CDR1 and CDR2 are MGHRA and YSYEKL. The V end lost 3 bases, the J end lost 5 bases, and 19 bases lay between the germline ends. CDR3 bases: TGCGCCAGCAGCCACGAGTGGGGCATAACATTTTATGGCTACACCTTC. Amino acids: CASSHEWGITFYGYTF.

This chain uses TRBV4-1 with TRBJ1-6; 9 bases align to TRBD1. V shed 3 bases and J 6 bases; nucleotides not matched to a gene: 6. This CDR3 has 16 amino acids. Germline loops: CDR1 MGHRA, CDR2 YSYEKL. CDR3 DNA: TGCGCCAGCAGCCACGGACAGGGACAGGGTAATTCACCCCTCCACTTT. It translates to CASSHGQGQGNSPLHF.

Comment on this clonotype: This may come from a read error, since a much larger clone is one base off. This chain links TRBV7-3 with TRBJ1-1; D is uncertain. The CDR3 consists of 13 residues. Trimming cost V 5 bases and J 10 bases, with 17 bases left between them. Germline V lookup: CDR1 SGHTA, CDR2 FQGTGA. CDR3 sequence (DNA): TGTGCCAGCAGCCCGCCTAGGACGGTAGGAGCTTTCTTT. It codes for CASSPPRTVGAFF.

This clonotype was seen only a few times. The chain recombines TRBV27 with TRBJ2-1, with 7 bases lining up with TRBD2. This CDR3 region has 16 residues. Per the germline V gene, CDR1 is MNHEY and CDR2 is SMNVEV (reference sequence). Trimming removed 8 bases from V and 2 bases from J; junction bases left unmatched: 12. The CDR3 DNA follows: TGTGCCAGCCAAAAAGGACTAGGGAGTACCTACAATGAGCAGTTCTTC. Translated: CASQKGLGSTYNEQFF.

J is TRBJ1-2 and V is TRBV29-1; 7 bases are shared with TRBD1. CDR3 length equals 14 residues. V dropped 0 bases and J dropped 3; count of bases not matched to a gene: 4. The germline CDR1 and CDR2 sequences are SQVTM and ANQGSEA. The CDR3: CSVEDRQGDYGYTF. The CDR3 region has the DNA TGCAGCGTTGAAGATCGACAGGGAGACTATGGCTACACCTTC.

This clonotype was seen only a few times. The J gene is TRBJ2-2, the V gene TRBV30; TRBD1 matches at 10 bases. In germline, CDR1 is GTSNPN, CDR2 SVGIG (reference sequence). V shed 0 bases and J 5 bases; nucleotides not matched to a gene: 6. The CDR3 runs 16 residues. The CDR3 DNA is TGTGCCTGGAGTGTATGGGACAGGGGAGGTACCGGGGAGCTGTTTTTT. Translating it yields CAWSVWDRGGTGELFF.

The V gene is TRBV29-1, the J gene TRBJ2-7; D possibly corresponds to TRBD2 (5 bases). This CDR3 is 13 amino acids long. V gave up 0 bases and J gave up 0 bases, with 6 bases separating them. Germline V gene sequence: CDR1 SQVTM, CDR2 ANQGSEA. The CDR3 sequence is CSVEDAGSYEQYF. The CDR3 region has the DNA TGCAGCGTTGAAGATGCGGGCTCCTACGAGCAGTACTTC.

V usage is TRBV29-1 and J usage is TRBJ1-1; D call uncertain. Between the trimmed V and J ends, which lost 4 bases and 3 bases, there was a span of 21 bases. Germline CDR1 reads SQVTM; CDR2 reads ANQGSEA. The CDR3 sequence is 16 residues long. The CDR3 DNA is TGCAGCGTTGGTTTGCGACGGACGCCTAGGGACACTGAAGCTTTCTTT. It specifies CSVGLRRTPRDTEAFF.

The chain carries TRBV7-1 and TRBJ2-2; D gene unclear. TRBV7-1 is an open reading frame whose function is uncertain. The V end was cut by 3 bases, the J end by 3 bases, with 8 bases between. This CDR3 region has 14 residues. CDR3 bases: TGTGCCAGCAGCTCGATTTCCGACACCGGGGAGCTGTTTTTT. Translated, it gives CASSSISDTGELFF.

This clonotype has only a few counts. DNA of the CDR3: TGTGCCAGCTCACTTGGCGGGGATCGGAATGAGCAGTTCTTC. This translates into CASSLGGDRNEQFF. The chain employs TRBV18 and TRBJ2-1; D possibly corresponds to TRBD2 (6 bases). The CDR3 contains 14 residues. Trimming shortened V by 4 bases and J by 7 bases, and 14 bases separated the two germline ends. Per germline, CDR1 KGHSH and CDR2 LQKENI. Combining the CDR3 with reference TRBV18 and TRBJ2-1 gives the whole variable domain NAGVMQNPRHLVRRRGQEARLRCSPMKGHSHVYWYRQLPEEGLKFMVYLQKENIIDESGMPKERFSAEFPKEGPSILRIQQVVRGDSAAYFCASSLGGDRNEQFFGPGTRLTVL.

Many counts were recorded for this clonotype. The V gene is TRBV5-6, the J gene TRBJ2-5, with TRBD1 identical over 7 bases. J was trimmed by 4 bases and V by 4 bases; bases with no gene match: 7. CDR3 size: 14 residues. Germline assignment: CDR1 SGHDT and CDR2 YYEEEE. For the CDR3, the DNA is TGTGCCAGCAGCCCTGACAGGGCCGGAGAGACCCAGTACTTC. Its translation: CASSPDRAGETQYF.

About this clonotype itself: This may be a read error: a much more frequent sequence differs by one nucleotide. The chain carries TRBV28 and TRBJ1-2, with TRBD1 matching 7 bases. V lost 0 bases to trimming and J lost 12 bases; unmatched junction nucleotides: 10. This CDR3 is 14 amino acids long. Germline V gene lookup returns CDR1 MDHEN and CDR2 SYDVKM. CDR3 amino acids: CASSLWEGAGGHTF. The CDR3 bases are TGTGCCAGCAGTTTATGGGAGGGGGCGGGAGGCCACACCTTC.

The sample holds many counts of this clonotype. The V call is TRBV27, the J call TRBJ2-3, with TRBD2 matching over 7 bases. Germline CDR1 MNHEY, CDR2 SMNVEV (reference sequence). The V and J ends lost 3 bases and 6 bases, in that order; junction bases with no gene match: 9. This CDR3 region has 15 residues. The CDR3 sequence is CASSLTSRKVDTQYF. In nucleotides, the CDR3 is TGTGCCAGCAGTTTGACTAGCCGGAAGGTCGATACGCAGTATTTT.

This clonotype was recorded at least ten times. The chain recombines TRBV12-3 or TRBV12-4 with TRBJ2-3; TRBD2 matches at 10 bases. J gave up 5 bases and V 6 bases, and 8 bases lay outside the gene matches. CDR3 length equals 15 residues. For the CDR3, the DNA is TGTGCCAGCAGGCTATCTAGCGGGGGCAGAGATACGCAGTATTTT. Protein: CASRLSSGGRDTQYF.

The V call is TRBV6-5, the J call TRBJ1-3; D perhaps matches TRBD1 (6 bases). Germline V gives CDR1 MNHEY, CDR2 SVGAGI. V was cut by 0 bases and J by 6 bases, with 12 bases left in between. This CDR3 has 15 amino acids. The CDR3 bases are TGTGCCAGCAGTTACTCCCACTGGGGGGCAAACACCATATATTTT. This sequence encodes CASSYSHWGANTIYF.

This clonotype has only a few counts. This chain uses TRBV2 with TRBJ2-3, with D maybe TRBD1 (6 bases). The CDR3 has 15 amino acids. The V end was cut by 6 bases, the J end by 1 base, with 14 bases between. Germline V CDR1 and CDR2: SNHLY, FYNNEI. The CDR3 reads CASRDRDTGTDTQYF. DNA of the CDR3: TGTGCCAGCAGAGACCGGGACACCGGCACAGATACGCAGTATTTT.

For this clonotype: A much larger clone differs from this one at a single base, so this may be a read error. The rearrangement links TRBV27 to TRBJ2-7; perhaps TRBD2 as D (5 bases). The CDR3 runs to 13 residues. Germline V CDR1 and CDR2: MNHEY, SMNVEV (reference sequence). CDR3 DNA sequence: TGTGCCAGCAGTTTGACTATCTCCTACGACCAGTACTTC. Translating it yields CASSLTISYDQYF.

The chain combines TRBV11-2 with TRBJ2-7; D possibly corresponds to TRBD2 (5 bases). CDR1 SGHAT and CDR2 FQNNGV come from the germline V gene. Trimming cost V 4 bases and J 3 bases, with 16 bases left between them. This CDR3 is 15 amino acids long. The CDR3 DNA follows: TGTGCCAGCAGCTCCTGGACGAGAGGGCACTACGAGCAGTACTTC. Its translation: CASSSWTRGHYEQYF.

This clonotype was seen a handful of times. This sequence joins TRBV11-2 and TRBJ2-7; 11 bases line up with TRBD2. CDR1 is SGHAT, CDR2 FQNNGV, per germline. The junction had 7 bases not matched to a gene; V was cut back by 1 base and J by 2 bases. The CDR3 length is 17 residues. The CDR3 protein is CASSLVIAGGVPYEQYF. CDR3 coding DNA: TGTGCCAGCAGCTTAGTAATAGCGGGGGGGGTCCCCTACGAGCAGTACTTC.

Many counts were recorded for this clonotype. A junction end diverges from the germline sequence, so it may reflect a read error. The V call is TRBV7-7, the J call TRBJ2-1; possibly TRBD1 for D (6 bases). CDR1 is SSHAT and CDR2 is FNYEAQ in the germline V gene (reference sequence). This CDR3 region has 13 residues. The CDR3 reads CASSFKGEHEQFF. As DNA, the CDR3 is TGTGCTAGCAGCTTCAAGGGGGAGCATGAGCAGTTCTTC.

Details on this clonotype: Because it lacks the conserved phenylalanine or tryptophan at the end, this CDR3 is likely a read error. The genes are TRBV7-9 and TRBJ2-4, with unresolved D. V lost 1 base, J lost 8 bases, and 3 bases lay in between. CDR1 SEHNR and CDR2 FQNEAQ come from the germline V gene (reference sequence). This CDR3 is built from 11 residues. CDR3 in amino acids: CASSLGDIQYL. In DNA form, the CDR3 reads TGTGCCAGCAGCTTAGGGGACATTCAGTACTTA.

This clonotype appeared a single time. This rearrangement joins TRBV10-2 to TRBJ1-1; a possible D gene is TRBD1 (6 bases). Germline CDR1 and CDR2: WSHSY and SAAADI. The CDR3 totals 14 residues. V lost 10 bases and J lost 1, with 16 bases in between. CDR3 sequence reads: CATKPTGANTEAFF. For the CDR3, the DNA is TGCGCCACCAAACCGACAGGAGCGAACACTGAAGCTTTCTTT.

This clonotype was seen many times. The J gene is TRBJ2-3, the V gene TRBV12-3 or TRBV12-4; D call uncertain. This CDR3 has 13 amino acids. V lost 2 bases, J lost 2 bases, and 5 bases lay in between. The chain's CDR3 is CASSLLVTDTQYF. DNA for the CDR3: TGTGCCAGCAGTTTACTAGTCACAGATACGCAGTATTTT.

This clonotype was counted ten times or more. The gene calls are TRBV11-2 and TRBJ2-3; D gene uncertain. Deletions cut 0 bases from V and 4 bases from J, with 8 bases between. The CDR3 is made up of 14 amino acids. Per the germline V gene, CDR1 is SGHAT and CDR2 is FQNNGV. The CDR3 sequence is CASSLELEPDTQYF. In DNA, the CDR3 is TGTGCCAGCAGCTTAGAGCTCGAGCCAGATACGCAGTATTTT.